This is a list of T cell receptor beta chains from one sample in a study of control samples from healthy donors and cancer patients. Some clones are missing from TCRdb's copy, which holds only in-frame ones; the method was immunoSEQ multiplex PCR. In the table there are about 130,000 clones, about nine tenths of which are singletons. Sequenced sample: blood. The receptors were gathered from a man aged 40-49 years in good health. Both conserved end residues are part of each CDR3. D genes are given only for firm matches. Not every row has a clone size; where given, it reads once, few, many or a size class.

CDR3	size	length	V	J	D
CASSGVEGLHFFGYTF	.	16	TRBV6-1	TRBJ1-2	.
CASSLVDGYNSPLHF	.	15	TRBV19	TRBJ1-6	.
CASTIRPGQGETQYF	.	15	TRBV6-5	TRBJ2-5	.
CASSWDVFGEQYF	once	13	TRBV5-4	TRBJ2-7	.
CASSLGQGSETQYF	.	14	TRBV11-3	TRBJ2-5	TRBD1
CASSIRGNTEAFF	.	13	TRBV19	TRBJ1-1	.
CASSEIVGGPGELFF	.	15	TRBV6-1	TRBJ2-2	.
CATSDPNQSRDPPYSKYNSPLHF	.	23	TRBV24-1	TRBJ1-6	.
CASSAWGVGQTQYF	.	14	TRBV9	TRBJ2-5	.
CASSLNDRQYF	.	11	TRBV5-5	TRBJ2-7	.
CASSPPWTIYSNQPQHF	.	17	TRBV19	TRBJ1-5	.
CASRTSGNQPQHF	.	13	TRBV19	TRBJ1-5	.
CASSSRTGYEQYF	.	13	TRBV6-5	TRBJ2-7	TRBD1
CASSPGRGVDEKLFF	.	15	TRBV18	TRBJ1-4	.
CASSGQGLNTDTQYF	.	15	TRBV5-1	TRBJ2-3	.
CASSLTSETQYF	.	12	TRBV5-1	TRBJ2-5	.
CAALSGSYGYTF	.	12	TRBV28	TRBJ1-2	.
CASSEQGALNYGYTF	.	15	TRBV2	TRBJ1-2	TRBD1
CASSLVGPYEQYF	.	13	TRBV5-4	TRBJ2-7	.
CASSYTSGSITDTQYF	.	16	TRBV5-4	TRBJ2-3	TRBD2
CASRGLAGAGGELFF	.	15	TRBV2	TRBJ2-2	TRBD2
CASSFVGDTSLHF	.	13	TRBV11-2	TRBJ1-6	.
CASTSTPGTGDGYTF	few	15	TRBV9	TRBJ1-2	TRBD1
CASSFTGGFETQYF	.	14	TRBV27	TRBJ2-5	TRBD1
CASSFGTADTQYF	.	13	TRBV5-4	TRBJ2-3	.
CSAISYEQYF	.	10	TRBV20-1	TRBJ2-7	.
CASSPAGGAYYEQYF	.	15	TRBV4-1	TRBJ2-7	TRBD2
CASREPTGGWTEAFF	.	15	TRBV6-5	TRBJ1-1	TRBD1
CSARDSYGYTF	few	11	TRBV20-1	TRBJ1-2	TRBD1
CASSSLRSENTEAFF	.	15	TRBV27	TRBJ1-1	.
CASSEGNLGGYTF	.	13	TRBV2	TRBJ1-2	.
CAWRDSYEQYF	once	11	TRBV30	TRBJ2-7	.
CASSLVNRASPLHF	.	14	TRBV5-6	TRBJ1-6	.
CASSLGPEQYF	.	11	TRBV7-2	TRBJ2-7	.
CAWSVGADANQPQHF	.	15	TRBV30	TRBJ1-5	.
CASSVGWGAEAFF	.	13	TRBV9	TRBJ1-1	.
CASSLRSGNTIYF	.	13	TRBV12-3/TRBV12-4	TRBJ1-3	.
CASSRTGFDQPQHF	.	14	TRBV2	TRBJ1-5	TRBD1
CASKKGTGVIEQYF	.	14	TRBV27	TRBJ2-7	TRBD1
CASSVASGIYNEQFF	.	15	TRBV9	TRBJ2-1	TRBD2
CASSYGVDTQYF	.	12	TRBV6-6	TRBJ2-3	.
CASRPSRQVKSSYEQYF	.	17	TRBV5-6	TRBJ2-7	.
CAISLTGSGNTEAFF	.	15	TRBV10-3	TRBJ1-1	TRBD1
CAWRGAGRGAFF	few	12	TRBV30	TRBJ1-1	.
CASRGGIRGYTF	.	12	TRBV4-2	TRBJ1-2	.
CASSEVGQGLNTIYF	.	15	TRBV2	TRBJ1-3	.
CASGIRVIGANYGYTF	.	16	TRBV28	TRBJ1-2	.
CATSDLPGLCTGELFF	.	16	TRBV24-1	TRBJ2-2	.
CASSYGGLNTEAFF	.	14	TRBV28	TRBJ1-1	.
CASSRTVSNQPQHF	.	14	TRBV28	TRBJ1-5	.
CARADRVYRNTEAFF	.	15	TRBV2	TRBJ1-1	TRBD1
CASSFSAPTGGTDTQYF	.	17	TRBV27	TRBJ2-3	TRBD1
CASSPLTREQYF	.	12	TRBV7-8	TRBJ2-7	.
CASSLAQGTKNIQYF	.	15	TRBV7-9	TRBJ2-4	.
CASSYYIQTEAFF	.	13	TRBV6-2/TRBV6-3	TRBJ1-1	.
CASSLADQPQHF	.	12	TRBV7-9	TRBJ1-5	.
CASSEAIPPNSPLHF	few	15	TRBV6-1	TRBJ1-6	.
CATSDPGQGDTEAFF	.	15	TRBV24-1	TRBJ1-1	TRBD1
CASSSYSSTNEKLFF	.	15	TRBV27	TRBJ1-4	.
CASLVSAIEPLHF	.	13	TRBV2	TRBJ1-6	.